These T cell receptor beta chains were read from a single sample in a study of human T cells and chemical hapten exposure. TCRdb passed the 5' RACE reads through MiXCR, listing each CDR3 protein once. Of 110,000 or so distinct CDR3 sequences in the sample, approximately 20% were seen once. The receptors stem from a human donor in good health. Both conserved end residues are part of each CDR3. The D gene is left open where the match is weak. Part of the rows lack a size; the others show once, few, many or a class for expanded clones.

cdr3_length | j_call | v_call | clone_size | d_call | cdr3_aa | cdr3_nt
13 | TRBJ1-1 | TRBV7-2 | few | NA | CASSSIPNTEAFF | TGTGCCAGCAGCTCTATTCCGAACACTGAAGCTTTCTTT
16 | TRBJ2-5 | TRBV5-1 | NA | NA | CASSLTPRSGSETQYF | TGCGCCAGCAGCCTAACCCCTAGGAGTGGGTCAGAGACCCAGTACTTC
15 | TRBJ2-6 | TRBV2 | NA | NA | CASSEHVSGANVLTF | TGTGCCAGCAGTGAACACGTCTCTGGGGCCAACGTCCTGACTTTC
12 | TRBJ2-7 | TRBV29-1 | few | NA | CSVGPGSYEQYF | TGCAGCGTTGGCCCCGGTTCCTACGAGCAGTACTTC
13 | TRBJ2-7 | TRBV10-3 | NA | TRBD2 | CAISGGGGYEQYF | TGTGCCATCAGTGGCGGGGGAGGCTACGAGCAGTACTTC
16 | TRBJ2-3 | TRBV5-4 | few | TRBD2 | CASSLPGLAGTDTQYF | TGTGCCAGCAGCTTGCCCGGACTAGCGGGCACAGATACGCAGTATTTT
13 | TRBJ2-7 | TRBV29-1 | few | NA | CSVLEGIPYEQYF | TGCAGCGTTCTGGAGGGTATCCCCTACGAGCAGTACTTC
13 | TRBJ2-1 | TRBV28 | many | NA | CASSSGSRNEQFF | TGTGCCAGCAGTTCAGGGTCCAGAAATGAGCAGTTCTTC
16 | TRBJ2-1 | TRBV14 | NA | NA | CASSQYGGASYNEQFF | TGTGCCAGCAGCCAGTATGGCGGGGCTTCTTACAATGAGCAGTTCTTC
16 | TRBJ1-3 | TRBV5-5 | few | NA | CASSLMDWVSGNTIYF | TGTGCCAGCAGCCTCATGGACTGGGTCTCTGGAAACACCATATATTTT
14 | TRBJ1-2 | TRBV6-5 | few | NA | CASSWGRDSRGYTF | TGTGCCAGCAGTTGGGGCAGGGACTCGCGAGGCTACACCTTC
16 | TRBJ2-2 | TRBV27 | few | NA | CASSLLGGANTGELFF | TGTGCCAGCAGTTTACTCGGAGGCGCGAACACCGGGGAGCTGTTTTTT
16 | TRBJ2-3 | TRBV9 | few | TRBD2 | CASSGSVVAGGDTQYF | TGTGCCAGCAGCGGCTCTGTGGTAGCGGGAGGAGATACGCAGTATTTT
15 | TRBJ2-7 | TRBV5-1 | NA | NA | CASSLRSGPTYEQYF | TGCGCCAGCAGCCTCCGCTCGGGGCCAACCTACGAGCAGTACTTC
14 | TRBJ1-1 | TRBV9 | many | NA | CASSVGPANTEAFF | TGTGCCAGCAGCGTAGGGCCAGCGAACACTGAAGCTTTCTTT
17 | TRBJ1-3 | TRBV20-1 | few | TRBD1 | CSATTGILYRAGNTIYF | TGCAGTGCTACGACAGGGATACTTTATAGGGCTGGAAACACCATATATTTT
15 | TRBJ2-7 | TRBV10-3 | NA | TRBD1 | CAISGEGTGAYEQYF | TGTGCCATCAGTGGAGAGGGGACAGGGGCCTACGAGCAGTACTTC
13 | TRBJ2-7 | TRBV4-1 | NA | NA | CASSQEAQAEQYF | TGCGCCAGCAGCCAAGAGGCCCAGGCAGAGCAGTACTTC
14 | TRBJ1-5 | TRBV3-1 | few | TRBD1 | CASSRDRGYQPQHF | TGTGCCAGCAGCCGGGACAGGGGTTATCAGCCCCAGCATTTT
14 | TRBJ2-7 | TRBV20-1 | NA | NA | CSARAQGHSYEQYF | TGCAGTGCCCGGGCCCAGGGTCACTCCTACGAGCAGTACTTC
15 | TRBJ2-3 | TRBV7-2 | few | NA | CASSSLPRGTDTQYF | TGTGCCAGCAGCTCACTCCCGAGGGGCACAGATACGCAGTATTTT
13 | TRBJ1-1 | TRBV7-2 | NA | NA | CASRSRVLTEAFF | TGTGCCAGCAGAAGCAGGGTTCTCACTGAAGCTTTCTTT
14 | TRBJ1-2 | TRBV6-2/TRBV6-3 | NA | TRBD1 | CASSGSGQAYGYTF | TGTGCCAGCAGCGGGTCCGGACAGGCCTATGGCTACACCTTC
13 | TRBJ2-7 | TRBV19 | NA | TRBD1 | CASSTRQGAGQYF | TGTGCCAGTAGTACTCGACAGGGAGCCGGGCAGTACTTC
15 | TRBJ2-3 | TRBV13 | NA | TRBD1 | CASSLGQGLQDTQYF | TGTGCCAGCAGCTTGGGACAGGGGTTACAGGATACGCAGTATTTT
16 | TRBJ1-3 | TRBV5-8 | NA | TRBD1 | CASSSGQGFSGNTIYF | TGTGCCAGCAGCTCCGGACAGGGTTTCTCCGGAAACACCATATATTTT
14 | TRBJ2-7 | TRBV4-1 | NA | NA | CASSREATVHEQYF | TGCGCCAGCAGCCGTGAGGCCACCGTCCACGAGCAGTACTTC
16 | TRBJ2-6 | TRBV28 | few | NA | CASVRGSISGANVLTF | TGTGCCAGCGTGAGGGGATCGATCTCTGGGGCCAACGTCCTGACTTTC
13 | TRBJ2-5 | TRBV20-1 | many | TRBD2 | CSDLRLAQETQYF | TGCAGTGACCTACGACTAGCCCAAGAGACCCAGTACTTC
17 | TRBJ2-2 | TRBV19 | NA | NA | CASSFDGGQVNTGELFF | TGTGCCAGTAGTTTTGATGGGGGCCAGGTGAACACCGGGGAGCTGTTTTTT
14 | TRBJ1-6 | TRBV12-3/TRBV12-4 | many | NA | CASSTGFYNSPLHF | TGTGCCAGCAGTACCGGGTTCTATAATTCACCCCTCCACTTT
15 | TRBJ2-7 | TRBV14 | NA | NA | CASSQVRTHTYEQYF | TGTGCCAGCAGCCAAGTGAGGACGCACACATACGAGCAGTACTTC
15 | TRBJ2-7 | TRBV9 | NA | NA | CASSVSWGPSYEQYF | TGTGCCAGCAGCGTGTCCTGGGGGCCTAGCTACGAGCAGTACTTC
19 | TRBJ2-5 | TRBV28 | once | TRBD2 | CASSLWGTSGRKRQETQYF | TGTGCCAGCAGTTTATGGGGGACTAGCGGGAGGAAGAGGCAAGAGACCCAGTACTTC
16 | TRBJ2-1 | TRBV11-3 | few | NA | CASSLLWDPQGNEQFF | TGTGCCAGCAGCTTACTTTGGGACCCCCAAGGGAATGAGCAGTTCTTC
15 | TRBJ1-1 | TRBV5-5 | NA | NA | CASSLDAGRHTEAFF | TGTGCCAGCAGCTTGGATGCAGGACGGCACACTGAAGCTTTCTTT
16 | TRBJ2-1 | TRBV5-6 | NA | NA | CASSYGLRDTLNEQFF | TGTGCCAGCAGCTACGGGCTTCGGGACACTCTCAATGAGCAGTTCTTC
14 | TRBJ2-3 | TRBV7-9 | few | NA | CASSWGTVGDTQYF | TGTGCCAGCAGCTGGGGGACCGTGGGCGATACGCAGTATTTT
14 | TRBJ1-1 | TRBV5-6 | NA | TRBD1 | CASRFRGGGTEAFF | TGTGCCAGCAGGTTCAGGGGGGGAGGGACTGAAGCTTTCTTT
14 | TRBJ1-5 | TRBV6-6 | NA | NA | CASSRDRNNQPQHF | TGTGCCAGCAGCCGCGACAGGAACAATCAGCCCCAGCATTTT
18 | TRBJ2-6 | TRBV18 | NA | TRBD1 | CASSPLGQGVSGANVLTF | TGTGCCAGCTCACCCCTCGGACAGGGCGTCTCTGGGGCCAACGTCCTGACTTTC
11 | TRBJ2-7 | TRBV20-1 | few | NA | CSATGSYEQYF | TGCAGTGCAACAGGATCCTACGAGCAGTACTTC
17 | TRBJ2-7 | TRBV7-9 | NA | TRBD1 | CASSLVQGAQVLYEQYF | TGTGCCAGCAGCTTAGTTCAGGGGGCGCAGGTCCTCTACGAGCAGTACTTC
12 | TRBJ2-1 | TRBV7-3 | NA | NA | CASSLSRTTVFF | TGTGCCAGCAGCTTAAGCAGGACGACCGTGTTCTTC
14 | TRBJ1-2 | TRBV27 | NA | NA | CASSPRAGNYGYTF | TGTGCCAGCAGTCCCCGGGCCGGAAACTATGGCTACACCTTC
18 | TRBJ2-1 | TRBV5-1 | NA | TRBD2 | CASSPFFKAGDERNEQFF | TGCGCCAGTAGTCCCTTTTTTAAAGCGGGAGATGAGAGGAATGAGCAGTTCTTC
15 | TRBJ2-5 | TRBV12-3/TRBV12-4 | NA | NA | CASSLRQGRQETQYF | TGTGCCAGCAGTTTACGGCAGGGGCGACAAGAGACCCAGTACTTC
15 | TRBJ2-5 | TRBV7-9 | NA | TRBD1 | CASSSKRTGRETQYF | TGTGCCAGCAGCTCAAAAAGGACAGGGCGAGAGACCCAGTACTTC